This is a list of T cell receptor beta chains from one sample in a study of CD8 T cells in ankylosing spondylitis. One entry per CDR3 protein results from TCRdb running MiXCR on the 5' RACE reads. The sample yields fewer than 200,000 distinct CDR3 sequences, about 18% seen once. The material sequenced was blood, either unsorted or a sorted T cell fraction (not recorded which). The receptors stem from a male donor aged 5-29 years with ankylosing spondylitis or in good health (not recorded which). CDR3s include the opening cysteine and the closing phenylalanine or tryptophan. D genes are given only for firm matches. Clone size is shown for a subset of rows, as once, few, many or a class of expanded clone.

D: TRBD2
J: TRBJ2-4
V: TRBV6-5
size: NA
DNA: TGTGCCAGCAGCCGAGCGGGGGCCAAAAACATTCAGTACTTC
CDR3: CASSRAGAKNIQYF

D: NA
J: TRBJ2-1
V: TRBV23-1
size: NA
DNA: TGCGCCAGCAGAGACAGCCCCAATGAGCAGTTCTTC
CDR3: CASRDSPNEQFF

D: NA
J: TRBJ2-7
V: TRBV10-1
size: NA
DNA: TGCGCCAGCAGCCCCAAGTGCAGTGCAGGGGGGAACACCTACGAGCAGTACTTC
CDR3: CASSPKCSAGGNTYEQYF

D: NA
J: TRBJ1-4
V: TRBV20-1
size: many
DNA: TGCAGTGCTAGAAGCCGAACAACTAATGAAAAACTGTTTTTT
CDR3: CSARSRTTNEKLFF

D: NA
J: TRBJ2-7
V: TRBV20-1
size: few
DNA: TGCAGTGCTAGTTTGGCGTCCTACGAGCAGTACTTC
CDR3: CSASLASYEQYF

D: NA
J: TRBJ1-1
V: TRBV20-1
size: NA
DNA: TGCAGTGCTAGAGATATTCAGGCGAGGGGTGAAGCTTTCTTT
CDR3: CSARDIQARGEAFF

D: NA
J: TRBJ2-7
V: TRBV12-3/TRBV12-4
size: many
DNA: TGTGCCAGCAGTTTAGGGTCCGGCGACGAGCAGTACTTC
CDR3: CASSLGSGDEQYF

D: NA
J: TRBJ2-7
V: TRBV12-3/TRBV12-4
size: many
DNA: TGTGCCAGCAGTCCGAAGGGGGTACGGTACTTC
CDR3: CASSPKGVRYF

D: TRBD2
J: TRBJ2-7
V: TRBV20-1
size: NA
DNA: TGCAGTGCTAGTCCTCCCAGCGGGAGGTACGAGCAGTACTTC
CDR3: CSASPPSGRYEQYF

D: NA
J: TRBJ2-3
V: TRBV5-1
size: many
DNA: TGCGCCAGCAGCTTGCTGGGGTACACAGATACGCAGTATTTT
CDR3: CASSLLGYTDTQYF

D: NA
J: TRBJ2-7
V: TRBV6-2/TRBV6-3
size: NA
DNA: TGTGCCAGCAGTTATCAGGGCTACGAGCAGTACTTC
CDR3: CASSYQGYEQYF

D: NA
J: TRBJ1-5
V: TRBV12-3/TRBV12-4
size: NA
DNA: TGTGCCAGCAGTTTAACAGATGAAAATCAGCCCCAGCATTTT
CDR3: CASSLTDENQPQHF

D: NA
J: TRBJ1-3
V: TRBV12-5
size: many
DNA: TGTGCTAGTGGTTTGGATGGTGGAAACACCATATATTTT
CDR3: CASGLDGGNTIYF

D: NA
J: TRBJ1-1
V: TRBV12-3/TRBV12-4
size: many
DNA: TGTGCCAGCAGTTTAGCGGGGTTTGAAGCTTTCTTT
CDR3: CASSLAGFEAFF

D: TRBD2
J: TRBJ2-3
V: TRBV20-1
size: many
DNA: TGCAGTGCTAGGGGAGGGAGGTCGAGCACAGATACGCAGTATTTT
CDR3: CSARGGRSSTDTQYF

D: NA
J: TRBJ2-5
V: TRBV20-1
size: NA
DNA: TGCAGTGCTAGAGTAGTCAAGTACAGACAAGAGACCCAGTACTTC
CDR3: CSARVVKYRQETQYF

D: TRBD2
J: TRBJ2-1
V: TRBV12-3/TRBV12-4
size: many
DNA: TGTGCCAGCACCTTAGGACTAGCAGGCATAAATGAGCAGTTCTTC
CDR3: CASTLGLAGINEQFF

D: NA
J: TRBJ2-4
V: TRBV7-8
size: many
DNA: TGTGCCAGCAGCTTAGCCCGGAGGTTGTCCCCGGGAAACATTCAGTACTTC
CDR3: CASSLARRLSPGNIQYF

D: NA
J: TRBJ1-5
V: TRBV4-3
size: many
DNA: TGCGCCAGCAGCCGTACGACCGATCAGCCCCAGCATTTT
CDR3: CASSRTTDQPQHF

D: NA
J: TRBJ1-2
V: TRBV5-1
size: many
DNA: TGCGCCAGCAGCCGTAATGGGGAGGTCTACACCTTC
CDR3: CASSRNGEVYTF

D: NA
J: TRBJ1-1
V: TRBV29-1
size: many
DNA: TGCAGCGTTGTCTTTGGAAACACTGAAGCTTTCTTT
CDR3: CSVVFGNTEAFF

D: TRBD2
J: TRBJ2-4
V: TRBV20-1
size: many
DNA: TGCAGTGCTAGACCGCCGGGACTAGCGCTAGCCAAAAACATTCAGTACTTC
CDR3: CSARPPGLALAKNIQYF

D: NA
J: TRBJ2-7
V: TRBV18
size: NA
DNA: TGTGCCAGCTCACTCGAACAGGGCAGCGAGCAGTACTTC
CDR3: CASSLEQGSEQYF